These 6 T cell receptor beta chains were sequenced from one sample in a study of T cell changes during pregnancy in multiple sclerosis. TCRdb keeps only in-frame clones here, not all; method: immunoSEQ multiplex PCR. Of approximately 38,000 clones in the sample, around 90% were seen once. The sequencing used CD8+ T cells from peripheral blood mononuclear cells, collected in the third trimester of pregnancy. The origin of the receptors is a female donor with multiple sclerosis, enrolled in a pregnancy study.

The rearrangement uses TRBV5-1 and TRBJ2-1; the D gene is possibly TRBD2 (5 bases). V lost 0 bases to trimming and J lost 8 bases, with 12 bases between them. This CDR3 comprises 14 residues. Germline lookup yields CDR1 SGHRS and CDR2 YFSETQ. The CDR3 coding sequence is TGCGCCAGCAGCTTGGGAGGACTGAACCATGAGCAGTTCTTC. Its translation: CASSLGGLNHEQFF.

The V call is TRBV4-3, the J call TRBJ2-4, with 7 nucleotides matching TRBD2. The V segment lost 0 bases and the J segment 4 bases; nucleotides outside the gene matches: 9. This CDR3 has 17 amino acids. CDR1 LGHNA and CDR2 YSLEER come from the germline V gene. CDR3 loop: CASSQDTLREIKNIQYF. CDR3 nucleotides: TGCGCCAGCAGCCAAGATACTTTGCGGGAGATAAAAAACATTCAGTACTTC.

Details on this clone: The junction shows a germline mismatch at one end, possibly a read error. V usage is TRBV7-6 and J usage is TRBJ2-1; 10 bases map to TRBD2. This CDR3 has 14 residues. From germline, CDR1 is SGHVS and CDR2 FNYEAQ. The CDR3 region is CASSLAGVRNEQFF. For the CDR3, the DNA is TGTGCCAGCAGCCTAGCGGGAGTCCGCAATGAGCAGTTCTTC.

This chain links TRBV25-1 with TRBJ1-3, with 12 bases that match TRBD1. Germline V gives CDR1 MGHDK, CDR2 SYGVNS. This CDR3 contains 18 residues. Losses at the gene ends were 2 bases for V and 3 bases for J; bases not matched to a gene: 8. The CDR3 is CASSERTGQGAHGNTIYF. The CDR3 DNA reads TGTGCCAGCAGTGAACGAACGGGACAGGGGGCACATGGAAACACCATATATTTT.

V gene TRBV4-1 combines with J gene TRBJ2-7; possible D gene TRBD1, 6 bases. Germline CDR1 MGHRA, CDR2 YSYEKL. The V end was cut by 1 base, the J end by 7 bases, with 11 bases between. This CDR3 region has 13 residues. The CDR3 here is CASSQGLDREQYF. In nucleotides, the CDR3 is TGCGCCAGCAGCCAAGGGCTAGACAGGGAGCAGTACTTC.

J is TRBJ2-1 and V is TRBV6-5; a weak D match, TRBD1 (5 bases). V was shortened by 5 bases and J by 0 bases, with 11 bases between the two germline ends. This CDR3 is built from 15 residues. Germline V lookup: CDR1 MNHEY, CDR2 SVGAGI. CDR3 residues: CASSTTGGSYNEQFF. DNA of the CDR3: TGTGCCAGCAGTACCACAGGCGGCTCCTACAATGAGCAGTTCTTC.